Presented here are 9 T cell receptor beta chains from one specimen sequenced in a study of T cell repertoires in cytomegalovirus infection. TCRdb analysed the reads with MiXCR anew, one entry per CDR3 protein. The repertoire consists of about 260,000 distinct CDR3 sequences, with 9.1% occurring once and the leading ten covering about 14%. Input material: PBMCs. The receptors derive from a human donor in good health (CMV status not recorded). Some clones in this sample may be carry-over from other donors' samples.

This chain connects TRBV29-1 to TRBJ1-1; the D gene is possibly TRBD1 (5 bases). This CDR3 has 12 residues. Trimming pared 5 bases from V and 0 bases from J, leaving 7 bases between. Germline V gene sequence: CDR1 SQVTM, CDR2 ANQGSEA. The CDR3 DNA sequence: TGCAGCGTTCGACAGCTGAACACTGAAGCTTTCTTT. Its protein is CSVRQLNTEAFF.

This clonotype was counted ten times or more. This sequence joins TRBV7-2 and TRBJ1-5, with D uncertain. In germline, CDR1 is SGHTA, CDR2 FQGNSA. The V end was cut by 5 bases, the J end by 3 bases, with 14 bases between. This CDR3 has 15 amino acids. The CDR3 protein is CASSLIGRNNQPQHF. The CDR3 DNA reads TGTGCCAGCAGCCTTATAGGACGGAACAATCAGCCCCAGCATTTT.

This clonotype was seen at least ten times. V usage is TRBV20-1 and J usage is TRBJ1-5; D not certain. The germline V gene has CDR1 DFQATT and CDR2 SNEGSKA (reference sequence). This CDR3 is 13 amino acids long. The V and J ends lost 6 bases and 1 base respectively, with 10 bases between them. This CDR3 reads CSARPNSNQPQHF. The CDR3 coding sequence is TGCAGTGCGCGGCCAAACAGCAATCAGCCCCAGCATTTT.

This clonotype was recorded at least ten times. This sequence joins TRBV7-8 and TRBJ1-3; D unresolved. The V end lost 5 bases, the J end lost 0 bases, and 23 bases lay between the germline ends. Germline loops: CDR1 SGHVS, CDR2 FQNEAQ. The CDR3 has 19 amino acids. The CDR3 here is CASSPYRVVPPSSGNTIYF. The CDR3 region has the DNA TGTGCCAGCAGCCCCTATAGGGTCGTACCCCCTTCCTCTGGAAACACCATATATTTT.

This clonotype showed up many times. The chain couples TRBV7-2 to TRBJ2-1; TRBD1 is a possible D gene (6 bases). The CDR3 contains 16 residues. The germline V gene has CDR1 SGHTA and CDR2 FQGNSA. The V end was cut by 1 base, the J end by 7 bases, with 17 bases between. The CDR3 sequence: CASSLEGAVRGNEQFF. The CDR3 nucleotides are TGTGCCAGCAGCTTAGAAGGGGCCGTGAGGGGGAATGAGCAGTTCTTC.

This clonotype was detected a few times. The chain uses TRBV7-2 and TRBJ2-7; TRBD1 matches 7 bases. The CDR3 is made up of 16 amino acids. Germline CDR1 SGHTA, CDR2 FQGNSA. After removal of 1 base from V and 7 bases from J, the junction contained 13 bases not matched to a gene. The CDR3 here is CASSLGHLQGPREQYF. CDR3 nucleotide sequence: TGTGCCAGCAGCTTAGGACATTTACAGGGGCCTAGGGAGCAGTACTTC.

The sample holds a few counts of this clonotype. The chain carries TRBV10-3 and TRBJ2-7, with 9 bases that match TRBD1. J was trimmed by 4 bases and V by 10 bases; bases with no gene match: 11. The CDR3 is 14 amino acids. Per the germline V gene, CDR1 is ENHRY and CDR2 is SYGVKD. Written as DNA, the CDR3 is TGTGCCAGCCAAACCGGGACAGGGCTTTACGAGCAGTACTTC. This codes for CASQTGTGLYEQYF.

V usage is TRBV11-2 and J usage is TRBJ2-5; TRBD2 matches at 15 bases. The CDR3 contains 14 residues. The ends lost 5 bases at V and 7 bases at J; junction bases unmatched: 2. Germline loops: CDR1 SGHAT, CDR2 FQNNGV. The CDR3 region has the DNA TGTGCCAGCAGCCTGGGACTAGCGGGAGGGACCCAGTACTTC. Its translation: CASSLGLAGGTQYF.

Ten or more counts support this clonotype. V is TRBV7-2 and J is TRBJ1-1, with 7 bases matching TRBD1. CDR3 length: 16 amino acids. The junction had 6 bases not matched to a gene; V was cut back by 2 bases and J by 0 bases. Per the germline V gene, CDR1 is SGHTA and CDR2 is FQGNSA. The CDR3 sequence: CASSLLQGNMNTEAFF. The CDR3, as DNA: TGTGCCAGCAGCTTATTACAGGGGAACATGAACACTGAAGCTTTCTTT.